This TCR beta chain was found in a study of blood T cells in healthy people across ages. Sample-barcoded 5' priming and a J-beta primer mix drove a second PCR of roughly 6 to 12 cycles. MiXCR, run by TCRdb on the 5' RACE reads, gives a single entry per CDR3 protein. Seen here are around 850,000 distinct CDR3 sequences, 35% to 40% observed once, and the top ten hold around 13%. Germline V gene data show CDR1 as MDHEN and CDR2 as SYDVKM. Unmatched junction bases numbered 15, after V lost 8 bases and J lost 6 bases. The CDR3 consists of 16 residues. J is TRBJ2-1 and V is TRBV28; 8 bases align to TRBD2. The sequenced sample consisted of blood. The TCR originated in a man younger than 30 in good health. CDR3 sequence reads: CASATPDAGLGNEQFF. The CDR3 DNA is TGTGCCAGCGCGACCCCCGACGCGGGACTAGGCAATGAGCAGTTCTTC.